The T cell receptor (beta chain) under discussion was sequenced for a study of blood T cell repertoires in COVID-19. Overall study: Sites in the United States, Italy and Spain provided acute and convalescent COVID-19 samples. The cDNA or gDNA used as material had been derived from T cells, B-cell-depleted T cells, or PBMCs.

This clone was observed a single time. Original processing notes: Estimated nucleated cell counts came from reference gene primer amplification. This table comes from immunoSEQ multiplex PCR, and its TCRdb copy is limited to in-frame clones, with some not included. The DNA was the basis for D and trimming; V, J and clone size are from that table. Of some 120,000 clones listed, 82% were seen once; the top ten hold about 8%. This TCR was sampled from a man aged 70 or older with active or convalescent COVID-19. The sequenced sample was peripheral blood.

DNA for the CDR3: TGTGCCAGCAGAGGGGACAGATTGAACACTGAAGCTTTCTTT. Its translation is CASRGDRLNTEAFF. The chain uses TRBV5-4 and TRBJ1-1, with TRBD1 matching over 7 bases. The germline V gene has CDR1 SGHNT and CDR2 YYREEE (reference sequence). This CDR3 contains 14 residues. With V trimmed by 5 bases and J by 0 bases, 4 bases remained unmatched.